This T cell receptor beta chain appears in the sequencing data of a study of technical replicates of blood from several donors. Data came from immunoSEQ multiplex PCR; TCRdb stores just in-frame clones and leaves some out. This sample carries over 70,000 clones, approximately 91% of them seen once, and the ten largest clones take 4.7%. Per germline, CDR1 LGHNA and CDR2 YSLEER. Trimming removed 3 bases from V and 7 bases from J; junction bases left unmatched: 14. CDR3 length: 16 amino acids. Material for sequencing was PBMCs. The TCR was taken from a human donor in good health. Some clones in this sample may be carry-over from other donors' samples. This rearrangement joins TRBV4-3 to TRBJ2-7; 8 bases agree with TRBD1. Written as DNA, the CDR3 is TGCGCCAGCAGCCAGGTCATCGCGTCAGGGGGCTCGGAGCAGTACTTC. Its translation is CASSQVIASGGSEQYF.